The 4 T cell receptor beta chains presented below share a single source sample, sequenced in a study of blood T cell repertoires in COVID-19. Produced via immunoSEQ multiplex PCR; TCRdb's table is partial and in-frame only. The sample yields almost 350,000 clones, 88% seen once. The sequenced sample was PBMCs or T cells enriched from blood (not recorded which). The receptor set was obtained from a woman in her twenties or thirties who had been exposed to COVID-19.

The chain uses TRBV9 and TRBJ2-3; TRBD2 agrees at 9 bases. V trimming: 0 bases; J trimming: 1 base; junction bases outside the gene matches: 6. In germline, CDR1 is SGDLS, CDR2 YYNGEE. This CDR3 contains 17 residues. The CDR3 sequence: CASSVASRLAGTDTQYF. CDR3 in DNA: TGTGCCAGCAGCGTAGCCTCTAGACTAGCGGGCACAGATACGCAGTATTTT.

The table lists this clone with a count of one. This chain connects TRBV19 to TRBJ1-2; 7 bases map to TRBD1. In germline, CDR1 is LNHDA, CDR2 SQIVND (reference sequence). CDR3 length: 15 residues. With V trimmed by 7 bases and J by 1 base, 9 bases remained unmatched. For the CDR3, the DNA is TGTGCCAGTAAAACAACGACAGGGTTTAACTATGGCTACACCTTC. Its protein product is CASKTTTGFNYGYTF.

This clone was observed a few times. The chain has TRBV19 and TRBJ1-2, with D possibly TRBD1 on 5 matching bases. Germline loops: CDR1 LNHDA, CDR2 SQIVND (reference sequence). CDR3 size: 15 residues. V lost 0 bases and J 3 bases, leaving 11 bases between the germline ends. The CDR3 is CASSIEKGVDYGYTF. The CDR3 DNA reads as TGTGCCAGTAGTATAGAGAAAGGGGTGGACTATGGCTACACCTTC.

The J gene is TRBJ1-4, the V gene TRBV7-8; 8 nucleotides match TRBD1. CDR1 is SGHVS and CDR2 is FQNEAQ in the germline V gene. The CDR3 is 13 residues long. The V gene end was trimmed by 2 bases and the J gene end by 7 bases; junction bases not matched to a gene: 0. The CDR3 DNA reads as TGTGCCAGCAGCTTACAGGGGGCTGAAAAACTGTTTTTT. Translated, it gives CASSLQGAEKLFF.